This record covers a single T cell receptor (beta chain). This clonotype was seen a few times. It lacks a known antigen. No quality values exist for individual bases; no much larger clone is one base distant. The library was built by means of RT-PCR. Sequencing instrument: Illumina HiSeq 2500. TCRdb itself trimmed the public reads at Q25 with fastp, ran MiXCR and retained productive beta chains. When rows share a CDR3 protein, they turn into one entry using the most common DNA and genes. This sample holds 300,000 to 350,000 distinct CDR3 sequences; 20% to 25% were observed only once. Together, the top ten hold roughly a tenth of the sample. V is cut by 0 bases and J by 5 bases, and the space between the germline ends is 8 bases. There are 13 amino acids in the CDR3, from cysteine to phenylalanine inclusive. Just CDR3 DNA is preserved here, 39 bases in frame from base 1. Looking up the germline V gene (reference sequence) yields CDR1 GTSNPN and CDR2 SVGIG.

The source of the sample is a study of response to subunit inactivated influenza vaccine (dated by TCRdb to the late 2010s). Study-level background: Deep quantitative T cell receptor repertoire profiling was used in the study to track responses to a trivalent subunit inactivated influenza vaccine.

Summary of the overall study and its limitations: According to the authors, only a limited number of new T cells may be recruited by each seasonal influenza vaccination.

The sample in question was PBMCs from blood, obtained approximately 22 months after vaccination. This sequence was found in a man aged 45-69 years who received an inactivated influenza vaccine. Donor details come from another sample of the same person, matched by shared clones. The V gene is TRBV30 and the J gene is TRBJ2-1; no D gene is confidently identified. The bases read TGTGCCTGGAGTGTAAATCTCGACAATGAGCAGTTCTTC. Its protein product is CAWSVNLDNEQFF.